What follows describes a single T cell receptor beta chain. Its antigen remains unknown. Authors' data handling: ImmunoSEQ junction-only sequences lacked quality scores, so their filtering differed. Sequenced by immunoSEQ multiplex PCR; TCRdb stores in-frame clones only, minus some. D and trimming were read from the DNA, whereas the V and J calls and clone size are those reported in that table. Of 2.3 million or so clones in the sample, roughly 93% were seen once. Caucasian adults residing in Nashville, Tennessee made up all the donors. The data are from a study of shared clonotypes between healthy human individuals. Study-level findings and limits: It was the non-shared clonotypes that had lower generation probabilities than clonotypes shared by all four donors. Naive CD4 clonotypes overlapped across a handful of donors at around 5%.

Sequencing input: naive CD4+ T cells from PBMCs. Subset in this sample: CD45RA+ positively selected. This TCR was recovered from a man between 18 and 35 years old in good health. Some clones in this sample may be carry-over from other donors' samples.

The DNA of the CDR3 is TGTGCCAGTAGTTCCCCGGGACAGGGCACCCACGAGCAGTACTTC. It encodes CASSSPGQGTHEQYF. The V call is TRBV19, the J call TRBJ2-7; 9 bases are shared with TRBD1. Per the germline V gene, CDR1 is LNHDA and CDR2 is SQIVND (reference sequence). Unmatched junction bases numbered 10, after V lost 5 bases and J lost 5 bases. The CDR3 has 15 amino acids.